The present T cell receptor (beta chain) was sequenced within a study of CD8 T cell repertoires and HIV-1 epitope variants. Regarding the study as a whole: Some ten antigen-specific TCR beta clonotypes were found; more than five seemed cross-reactive to variants.

V lost 4 bases and J lost 0, with 14 bases in between. Germline CDR1 and CDR2: SGHRS and YFSETQ. This CDR3 spans 15 amino acids. For this clone: Its matching antigen is unknown.

Assay used: immunoSEQ multiplex PCR; TCRdb lists only in-frame clones, some missing. The sample lists about 95,000 clones, 60% to 80% seen once, with roughly 25% in the top ten. The chain combines TRBV5-1 with TRBJ2-7; tentatively, D is TRBD2 (6 bases). The source of this sequence is a male donor with HIV. Sequencing used uncultured baseline CD8+ T cells from peripheral blood mononuclear cells (PBMCs). The DNA for the CDR3 is TGCGCCAGCAGCCCCTTTTACGGGGGCTCCTACGAGCAGTACTTC. It translates to CASSPFYGGSYEQYF.